One and the same sample provided the 27 T cell receptor beta chains below, sequenced in a study of a mutant IDH1 vaccine in newly diagnosed glioma. Using immunoSEQ multiplex PCR, the repertoire was profiled, and TCRdb retains in-frame clones only, with some absent. In the table there are around 50,000 clones, roughly 80% of which are singletons. Time point denoted: week 47, end of study. Each vaccine dose was 300 ug of mutant IDH1 20-mer peptide, with topical imiquimod. Their recognized antigens are unknown. The sequencing here drew on PBMCs, taken from a glioma patient whose treatment included an IDH1 peptide vaccine. The source of these receptors is a woman in her 30s with glioma. Some clones in this sample may be carry-over from other donors' samples.

V gene TRBV5-4 combines with J gene TRBJ1-1, with D uncertain. The germline gives CDR1 SGHNT, CDR2 YYREEE (reference sequence). Between the trimmed V and J ends, which lost 3 bases and 2 bases, there was a span of 8 bases. The CDR3 length is 13 residues. The CDR3 DNA sequence: TGTGCCAGCAGCTCAGGAGCAAACACTGAAGCTTTCTTT. As protein: CASSSGANTEAFF.

This chain uses TRBV2 with TRBJ2-1, with D possibly matching TRBD2 (5 bases). Germline V gene data show CDR1 as SNHLY and CDR2 as FYNNEI. The CDR3 extends over 15 amino acids. V lost 0 bases to trimming and J lost 8 bases, with 14 bases between them. The CDR3 reads CASSEAHRDIYEQFF. Written as DNA, the CDR3 is TGTGCCAGCAGTGAAGCGCATCGGGATATCTATGAGCAGTTCTTC.

This clone is judged medium-sized. The chain recombines TRBV19 with TRBJ1-6; D perhaps matches TRBD1 (6 bases). Germline CDR1 reads LNHDA; CDR2 reads SQIVND (reference sequence). This CDR3 spans 15 amino acids. The germline V and J ends were trimmed by 6 bases and 9 bases, with 18 bases remaining between them. The CDR3 DNA is TGTGCCAGTAGCCCGACAGGACCCCCACTTTCACCCCTCCACTTT. Amino acids: CASSPTGPPLSPLHF.

This chain joins TRBV27 and TRBJ2-7, with TRBD2 matching over 12 bases. The V segment lost 3 bases and the J segment 2 bases; nucleotides outside the gene matches: 5. The germline V gene has CDR1 MNHEY and CDR2 SMNVEV (reference sequence). This CDR3 is built from 16 residues. The CDR3 loop is CASSFGGLAGPYEQYF. DNA of the CDR3: TGTGCCAGCAGTTTTGGGGGACTAGCGGGCCCCTACGAGCAGTACTTC.

This chain's CDR3 is CASSETLAGGPREQFF. In nucleotides, the CDR3 is TGCGCCAGCAGCGAGACACTAGCGGGAGGGCCACGTGAGCAGTTCTTC. The V and J genes are TRBV5-1 and TRBJ2-1; TRBD2 agrees at 13 bases. Germline V gives CDR1 SGHRS, CDR2 YFSETQ. CDR3 length: 16 amino acids. Trimming removed 4 bases from V and 9 bases from J; junction bases left unmatched: 10.

In nucleotides, the CDR3 is TGTGCCAGCAGTGGGACAGTGCAAGAGACCCAGTACTTC. Its translation: CASSGTVQETQYF. This chain uses TRBV2 with TRBJ2-5; D may be TRBD1 (6 bases). The CDR3 length is 13 residues. CDR1 is SNHLY and CDR2 is FYNNEI in the germline V gene. The germline V and J ends were trimmed by 4 bases and 2 bases, with 8 bases remaining between them.

The V and J genes are TRBV28 and TRBJ1-4; 11 bases are shared with TRBD1. The germline CDR1 and CDR2 sequences are MDHEN and SYDVKM. J lost 12 bases, V lost 7 bases, and 13 bases had no gene match. The CDR3 extends over 15 amino acids. The DNA for the CDR3 is TGTGCCAGCACCGAGCTCCGGGACAGGGGGGTAGAACTGTTTTTT. Translation: CASTELRDRGVELFF.

The chain combines TRBV29-1 with TRBJ1-1; a possible D gene is TRBD1 (5 bases). This CDR3 has 12 residues. The germline CDR1 and CDR2 sequences are SQVTM and ANQGSEA. V lost 6 bases and J 4 bases, leaving 12 bases between the germline ends. The CDR3 is CSVVDTLTEAFF. The CDR3 DNA sequence: TGCAGCGTAGTGGACACCCTCACTGAAGCTTTCTTT. The full variable domain, its missing parts supplied by reference TRBV29-1 and TRBJ1-1, is SAVISQKPSRDICQRGTSLTIQCQVDSQVTMMFWYRQQPGQSLTLIATANQGSEATYESGFVIDKFPISRPNLTFSTLTVSNMSPEDSSIYLCSVVDTLTEAFFGQGTRLTVV.

The chain is built from TRBV19 and TRBJ1-2; D is perhaps TRBD1 (5 bases). The V end lost 5 bases, the J end lost 3 bases, and 10 bases lay between the germline ends. The CDR3 consists of 13 residues. CDR1 and CDR2 (germline): LNHDA, SQIVND (reference sequence). The CDR3 DNA reads as TGTGCCAGTAGTGTCAGGGAACACTATGGCTACACCTTC. Its translation: CASSVREHYGYTF.

The chain carries TRBV7-2 and TRBJ2-1; a weak D match, TRBD2 (6 bases). Trimming removed 6 bases from V and 4 bases from J, with 16 bases in between. The CDR3 has 15 amino acids. CDR1 SGHTA and CDR2 FQGNSA come from the germline V gene. CDR3 in DNA: TGTGCCAGCAGGCTAACTAGCAACCCTTACAATGAGCAGTTCTTC. Translated: CASRLTSNPYNEQFF.

The V gene is TRBV18, the J gene TRBJ1-4; D is unresolved. Germline CDR1 reads KGHSH; CDR2 reads LQKENI. V dropped 0 bases and J dropped 10 bases, with 6 bases sitting between them. This CDR3 has 12 amino acids. CDR3 loop: CASSPPQGKLFF. The CDR3 DNA reads as TGTGCCAGCTCACCACCACAAGGAAAACTGTTTTTT.

The chain joins TRBV5-6 to TRBJ1-2; a possible D gene is TRBD1 (5 bases). Trimming cost V 0 bases and J 8 bases, with 11 bases left between them. This CDR3 contains 13 residues. Per germline, CDR1 SGHDT and CDR2 YYEEEE. The CDR3 here is CASSLGDRRGYTF. The CDR3 region has the DNA TGTGCCAGCAGCTTGGGCGACAGAAGAGGCTACACCTTC.

V gene TRBV29-1 combines with J gene TRBJ2-7, with 9 bases aligning to TRBD1. CDR1 is SQVTM and CDR2 is ANQGSEA in the germline V gene. The CDR3 contains 14 residues. V was clipped by 6 bases and J by 2 bases; unmatched bases: 8. CDR3 nucleotides: TGCAGCGTAGTCCGGGACAGGGTACCCTACGAGCAGTACTTC. Its translation: CSVVRDRVPYEQYF.

The chain recombines TRBV4-1 with TRBJ2-7, with D perhaps assigned TRBD1 or TRBD2 (5 bases each). Germline V gives CDR1 MGHRA, CDR2 YSYEKL. Between the trimmed V and J ends, which lost 3 bases and 2 bases, there was a span of 11 bases. The CDR3 is made up of 14 amino acids. The CDR3 nucleotides read TGCGCCAGCAGCCATCGGGACGGAACCTACGAGCAGTACTTC. It specifies CASSHRDGTYEQYF.

The chain recombines TRBV5-1 with TRBJ1-1; possibly TRBD1 for D (5 bases). The germline CDR1 and CDR2 sequences are SGHRS and YFSETQ. The CDR3 is 15 amino acids. Deletions cut 5 bases from V and 7 bases from J, with 21 bases between. This chain's CDR3 is CASSWGWQGGNEAFF. CDR3 sequence (DNA): TGCGCCAGCAGTTGGGGGTGGCAGGGAGGGAATGAAGCTTTCTTT. Together with reference TRBV5-1 and TRBJ1-1, the CDR3 gives the full variable domain: KAGVTQTPRYLIKTRGQQVTLSCSPISGHRSVSWYQQTPGQGLQFLFEYFSETQRNKGNFPGRFSGRQFSNSRSEMNVSTLELGDSALYLCASSWGWQGGNEAFFGQGTRLTVV.

The table lists this clone with a count of one. A read error may produce the germline difference seen at one junction end. V and J are TRBV7-7 and TRBJ2-5, with D possibly matching TRBD2 (6 bases). The CDR3 is made up of 15 amino acids. In germline, CDR1 is SSHAT, CDR2 FNYEAQ (reference sequence). The CDR3 spells CASSLGGITQETQYF. For the CDR3, the DNA is TGTGCTAGCAGCTTAGGAGGGATCACCCAAGAGACCCAGTACTTC.

This chain links TRBV9 with TRBJ1-5, with D unresolved. V lost 4 bases and J 4 bases, leaving 15 bases between the germline ends. Germline loops: CDR1 SGDLS, CDR2 YYNGEE. This CDR3 spans 15 amino acids. As DNA, the CDR3 is TGTGCCAGCAGCCCGTTTAACAGCCTAAATCAGCCCCAGCATTTT. Protein sequence: CASSPFNSLNQPQHF.

The chain has TRBV10-1 and TRBJ2-7; 13 positions agree with TRBD2. Germline assignment: CDR1 WNHNN and CDR2 SYGVQD (reference sequence). This CDR3 region has 14 residues. V lost 6 bases and J lost 6; bases outside the gene matches: 5. The CDR3: CASRLGLAGFEQYF. CDR3 DNA sequence: TGCGCCAGCAGGCTGGGACTAGCGGGATTCGAGCAGTACTTC.

The chain carries TRBV27 and TRBJ1-1, with D unresolved. Trimming removed 2 bases from V and 7 bases from J, with 14 bases in between. There are 14 residues in the CDR3. The germline V gene encodes CDR1 MNHEY and CDR2 SMNVEV (reference sequence). The CDR3 here is CASSLSGDMVEAFF. CDR3 DNA: TGTGCCAGCAGTTTAAGCGGGGATATGGTTGAAGCTTTCTTT.

This chain connects TRBV4-2 to TRBJ2-3; 10 bases map to TRBD2. Germline V lookup: CDR1 LGHNA, CDR2 YNFKEQ. The CDR3 spans 16 residues. The trim removed 4 bases at V and 4 bases at J, leaving 8 bases unmatched. CDR3 bases: TGTGCCAGCAGCCCGGGAGCGGGAGGGAGCCCAGATACGCAGTATTTT. This translates into CASSPGAGGSPDTQYF.

CDR3 residues: CSVEVAENTEAFF. The CDR3 DNA reads as TGCAGCGTTGAAGTGGCGGAGAACACTGAAGCTTTCTTT. The chain is built from TRBV29-1 and TRBJ1-1, with no clear D. Germline V CDR1 and CDR2: SQVTM, ANQGSEA. V dropped 1 base and J dropped 1 base, with 7 bases sitting between them. The CDR3 is 13 residues long.

This rearrangement joins TRBV30 to TRBJ2-2; D is undetermined. The CDR3 loop spans 13 amino acids. The V and J ends lost 7 bases and 4 bases respectively, with 13 bases between them. The germline V gene encodes CDR1 GTSNPN and CDR2 SVGIG (reference sequence). The CDR3 is CALFPLVTGELFF. In DNA form, the CDR3 reads TGTGCCTTATTTCCCCTGGTCACCGGGGAGCTGTTTTTT.

The chain joins TRBV5-1 to TRBJ1-1, with TRBD1 as a possible D gene (5 bases). Germline values: CDR1 SGHRS, CDR2 YFSETQ. Trimming removed 0 bases from V and 1 base from J, with 7 bases in between. The CDR3 consists of 14 residues. This CDR3 reads CASSLADRNTEAFF. The CDR3 nucleotides are TGCGCCAGCAGCTTGGCCGACAGGAACACTGAAGCTTTCTTT.

J is TRBJ2-1 and V is TRBV30; D perhaps matches TRBD2 (6 bases). The CDR3 covers 13 residues. V was shortened by 2 bases and J by 4 bases, with 9 bases between the two germline ends. Germline V gene data show CDR1 as GTSNPN and CDR2 as SVGIG (reference sequence). This chain's CDR3 is CAWSTGVYNEQFF. CDR3 coding DNA: TGTGCCTGGAGTACGGGGGTGTACAATGAGCAGTTCTTC.

The chain uses TRBV5-4 and TRBJ2-3; D possibly corresponds to TRBD2 (6 bases). The CDR3 runs to 16 residues. Trimming took 1 base from V and 3 from J, leaving 15 bases between them. The germline V gene encodes CDR1 SGHNT and CDR2 YYREEE (reference sequence). The CDR3 reads CASSLFFTGDTDTQYF. In DNA form, the CDR3 reads TGTGCCAGCAGCTTGTTCTTTACGGGAGATACAGATACGCAGTATTTT.

This clone came up a few times. V gene TRBV30 combines with J gene TRBJ1-1; no definite D call. The germline V gene has CDR1 GTSNPN and CDR2 SVGIG (reference sequence). Trimming left V 2 bases short and J 8 bases short, with 9 bases between. The CDR3 spans 11 residues. The CDR3 bases are TGTGCCTGGAGTTCAGGAGGGGAAGCTTTCTTT. This sequence encodes CAWSSGGEAFF.

V gene TRBV30 combines with J gene TRBJ1-2; 8 nucleotides align to TRBD1. This CDR3 has 15 amino acids. Germline V gives CDR1 GTSNPN, CDR2 SVGIG (reference sequence). The V segment lost 2 bases and the J segment 2 bases; nucleotides outside the gene matches: 7. In nucleotides, the CDR3 is TGTGCCTGGAGTTATGGGACAGGAGTAAACTATGGCTACACCTTC. Translating it yields CAWSYGTGVNYGYTF.